One TCR beta chain is described in this entry. Its antigen is as yet unknown. The sequenced template was cDNA made from the entire isolated RNA. The assay was immunoSEQ multiplex PCR, and TCRdb's table has in-frame clones only and misses some. The data contain about 340,000 clones, roughly 12% of them singletons. These data come from a study of beta chain features in type 1 diabetes. Findings and caveats of the study: Although PCR might favor shorter templates, it would do so equally in patients and controls. These data did not resolve whether HLA type affects TCRB rearrangement. Among all four CD4+ subsets, Type 1 diabetes patients had TCRB CDR3s that were moderately but significantly shorter.

V dropped 6 bases and J dropped 6 bases, with 12 bases sitting between them. Germline CDR1 reads LNHDA; CDR2 reads SQIVND (reference sequence). This CDR3 region has 13 residues. Input material: naive CD4+ T cells from blood. The chain is built from TRBV19 and TRBJ1-5; no reliable D call. This receptor was taken from a young woman with type 1 diabetes. The CDR3 is CASRAAAFQPQHF. The CDR3 region has the DNA TGTGCCAGTAGAGCGGCGGCGTTTCAGCCCCAGCATTTT.